This record looks at one T cell receptor beta chain sequence and its context. Its target is not known. Germline V CDR1 and CDR2: SEHNR, FQNEAQ (reference sequence). The CDR3 spans 12 residues. The ends were cut back, 8 bases at V and 3 bases at J, with 10 bases in the middle. The sample originates from a study of T cell responses to AZD1222 COVID-19 vaccine. Study-wide points: Every sample of the repertoires postdated the peak T cell response. Among AZD1222 vaccinees, only 5 or 6 were seropositive at baseline. Vaccine-associated CD4 TCRs spanned spike, dominant at 160-218 and 743-854. Nearly half of the spike-specific TCRs reportedly recognize variant regions that carry no mutations.

Sequenced by immunoSEQ multiplex PCR; TCRdb stores in-frame clones only, minus some. The table shows about 150,000 clones, with approximately 85% occurring only once. This sequence joins TRBV7-9 and TRBJ1-1, with D unresolved. Sample: peripheral blood, taken 28 days after the second dose of the MenACWY control vaccine. The clonotype was recovered from an adult who received the MenACWY meningococcal vaccine as a control. CDR3 amino acids: CASSERDTEAFF. CDR3 nucleotide sequence: TGTGCCAGCTCAGAGCGGGACACTGAAGCTTTCTTT.